This passage covers 2 T cell receptor beta chains from one sample sequenced in a study of cytomegalovirus exposure and HLA in healthy donors. The study ran its PCR with 60 Vbeta and 13 Jbeta primers. Libraries were prepared by immunoSEQ multiplex PCR; TCRdb keeps only in-frame clonotypes and omits some of them. The repertoire has 150,000 to 200,000 clones, around 77% of them found once; the top ten carry 1.1% to 1.5%. Material for sequencing was PBMCs. These receptors were obtained from a woman aged 25 to 39 in good health and CMV-seronegative.

The V and J genes are TRBV5-1 and TRBJ2-7, with a possible D match to TRBD1 (6 bases). CDR3 size: 12 residues. The ends were cut back, 0 bases at V and 6 bases at J, with 7 bases in the middle. The germline CDR1 and CDR2 sequences are SGHRS and YFSETQ. CDR3 loop: CASSLDRVEQYF. In DNA form, the CDR3 reads TGCGCCAGCAGCTTGGACAGGGTCGAGCAGTACTTC.

The chain combines TRBV6-1 with TRBJ1-1, with unresolved D. Trimming removed 9 bases at V and 4 bases at J, with 15 bases between. The germline V gene encodes CDR1 MNHNS and CDR2 SASEGT. This CDR3 has 13 residues. The CDR3 here is CASTLSGGTEAFF. Here the CDR3 DNA reads TGTGCCAGTACTTTATCAGGAGGCACTGAAGCTTTCTTT.